This record looks at one T cell receptor (beta chain) sequence and its context. The source of the sample is a study of blood T cell repertoires in COVID-19. For the study at large: T cells, B-cell-depleted T cells, or PBMCs supplied cDNA or gDNA.

The V segment lost 6 bases and the J segment 6 bases; nucleotides outside the gene matches: 13. The CDR3 length is 15 residues. CDR1 and CDR2 from the germline V gene are LNHDA and SQIVND (reference sequence). TCRdb's table, derived via immunoSEQ multiplex PCR, lists solely in-frame clones and lacks some. The table records approximately 210,000 clones, about 93% of them present only once. The clonotype originates from a man aged 25 to 45 with COVID-19, enrolled during active disease. The chain has TRBV19 and TRBJ2-7; 8 bases agree with TRBD1. Sequencing was performed on peripheral blood. Written as DNA, the CDR3 is TGTGCCAGTAGCCCCAGAGGACAGGGCGGTCTCGAGCAGTACTTC. Amino acid sequence: CASSPRGQGGLEQYF.